The sequence of this TCR beta chain was determined in a study of blood T cell repertoires in COVID-19. In the study overall: Nucleic acid was either cDNA or gDNA, and it came from T cells, B-cell-depleted T cells, or PBMCs.

Germline CDR1 is MNHNS and CDR2 is SASEGT. V was clipped by 1 base and J by 3 bases, with 13 bases between them. CDR3 length: 16 residues. Participant age was about 18 to 89 years, and participants resided in 20 to 30 US areas. Up to 2 weeks before entering the study, exposed participants had met a COVID-19 case. Methods used by the authors: Estimates of nucleated cell counts were drawn from the amplification of reference gene primers. The repertoire was sequenced with immunoSEQ multiplex PCR; TCRdb's copy has only in-frame clones and lacks some. D and trimming were read from the DNA, whereas the V and J calls and clone size are those reported in that table. The sample shows 200,000 to 250,000 clones, over 80% of them seen only once.

V and J are TRBV6-1 and TRBJ2-1; the D gene is possibly TRBD1 (5 bases). The clonotype comes from a woman between 25 and 40 years old who had been exposed to COVID-19. The source material was PBMCs or T cells enriched from blood (not recorded which). CDR3 in DNA: TGTGCCAGCAGTGAAGTGGCAGGGTCAAGCTACAATGAGCAGTTCTTC. This gives the protein CASSEVAGSSYNEQFF.